This T cell receptor (beta chain) comes out of a study of blood T cells in healthy people across ages. Study overall: Researchers report that template switching captured about one barcoded beta molecule per two T cells. Findings and limits, study-wide: Naive T cell percentage and TCR beta diversity correlated strongly.

V shed 3 bases, J shed 9 bases, and the junction held 11 bases outside the gene matches. Germline CDR1 MNHEY, CDR2 SMNVEV (reference sequence). The length of the CDR3 is 15 residues. Sample-barcoded 5' priming and a J-beta primer mix drove a second PCR of roughly 6 to 12 cycles. TCRdb analysed the 5' RACE reads with MiXCR anew, one entry per CDR3 protein. The sample carries fewer than 800,000 distinct CDR3 sequences, roughly 25% recorded once. As regards this clonotype: The antigen remains unidentified.

A further study also used this sample, focusing on T cells of mothers and their children.

This rearrangement joins TRBV27 to TRBJ1-3; 7 nucleotides match TRBD1. This sequence was found in a boy aged 5-17 years in good health. Sequenced material: blood. The CDR3 DNA follows: TGTGCCAGCAGTTTGCAGGGGGTTTCCGGGAGCACCATATATTTT. Translating it yields CASSLQGVSGSTIYF.